The clone carrying this T cell receptor beta chain has only a few counts. The antigen is unknown. TCRdb re-derived calls from the 5' RACE reads in MiXCR, one entry per CDR3 protein. The sample holds about 800,000 distinct CDR3 sequences; 12% are singletons and the top ten take just over 0.5%. After removal of 2 bases from V and 10 bases from J, the junction contained 5 bases not matched to a gene. The CDR3 spans 12 residues. In germline, CDR1 is DFQATT, CDR2 SNEGSKA (reference sequence). This sample is part of a study of CD8 T cells in ankylosing spondylitis. Study-level results: Researchers reportedly found disease-linked clones significantly enriched in matched ankylosing spondylitis synovial fluid. Disease-linked clones, CD8+, were relatively rare in peripheral blood. For ankylosing spondylitis blood, a TCR beta motif of eight or nine highly homologous variants appeared characteristic.

The source is a male donor with ankylosing spondylitis. The V call is TRBV20-1, the J call TRBJ2-1; 7 bases fit TRBD2. Sequencing was carried out using blood, either unsorted or a sorted T cell fraction (not recorded which). CDR3 amino acids: CSARSGGEEQFF. The CDR3 nucleotides are TGCAGTGCTAGAAGTGGGGGGGAGGAGCAGTTCTTC.